This TCR beta chain originates from a study of shared clonotypes between healthy human individuals. The deep-level immunoSEQ assay was used. The protocol was immunoSEQ multiplex PCR, while the TCRdb copy is restricted to in-frame clones and leaves out a portion. The table includes about 960,000 clones, about three quarters detected once. The V gene's germline CDR1 is MNHEY and CDR2 SVGAGI. V shed 8 bases, J shed 2 bases, and the junction held 7 bases outside the gene matches. The CDR3 loop spans 14 amino acids. As to this clone: It may be a read error: a sequence one base away is much more abundant.

The clonotype originates from a man in his late teens or twenties in good health. The sequenced material came from memory CD4+ T cells sorted from blood. Documented subset: CD45RA-negative fraction. The rearrangement uses TRBV6-5 and TRBJ1-2, with TRBD1 matching over 8 bases. CDR3 DNA: TGTGCCAGCTGGCCGGACAGGGCCAACTATGGCTACACCTTC. This translates into CASWPDRANYGYTF.